The TCR beta chain under discussion was sequenced for a study of blood T cells in healthy people across ages. Overall study findings and caveats: Researchers judged that diversity estimates from one million T cells fell short of true values. Naive CD4+ cells and diversity were both higher in long-lived donors than in aged donors.

Losses at the gene ends were 0 bases for V and 10 bases for J; bases not matched to a gene: 18. The CDR3 spans 18 residues. Germline assignment: CDR1 SGDLS and CDR2 YYNGEE. Using a J-beta primer mix together with a sample-barcoded 5' primer, a second PCR was run for about 7 to 12 cycles. TCRdb fed the 5' RACE reads into MiXCR, producing one record per CDR3 protein. The repertoire includes 1.5 million to 1.9 million distinct CDR3 sequences, 35% to 45% of them detected once, and around 4% sits in the top ten. In the case of this clonotype: Its matching antigen is unknown.

The TCR comes from a woman in her late teens or twenties in good health. Sequenced input: blood. The chain has TRBV9 and TRBJ2-1, with 8 bases that match TRBD2. The CDR3 DNA follows: TGTGCCAGCAGCGTAGAGGGGGGAGGCGGGAGGTTGCTGGGGGAGCAGTTCTTC. This encodes CASSVEGGGGRLLGEQFF.